The text below deals with one T cell receptor beta chain. Its antigen is as yet unknown. This record comes from a study of cytomegalovirus exposure and HLA in healthy donors. The overall study: A subsequent analysis reported that the roughly 130 validation repertoires were produced on the same platform that had also been used for the approximately 710 first-cohort repertoires. Study results and limitations: The study designated roughly 160 TCR beta chains cytomegalovirus-associated. Cytomegalovirus status, reportedly, was diagnosed with high specificity and sensitivity by the classifier. Clusters of TCRs from the first cohort tended to co-occur in the 120 or so validation repertoires (as a later analysis found).

Data came from immunoSEQ multiplex PCR; TCRdb stores just in-frame clones and leaves some out. This table holds 150,000 to 250,000 clones, roughly 82% found once. This TCR derives from a woman aged 25 to 39 in good health and CMV-seropositive. The specimen sequenced was PBMCs.

The CDR3 is CAWSRTSTNEKLFF. The CDR3 DNA reads as TGTGCCTGGAGTCGGACATCAACTAATGAAAAACTGTTTTTT. This sequence joins TRBV30 and TRBJ1-4; D perhaps matches TRBD1 (5 bases). V dropped 2 bases and J dropped 0 bases, with 7 bases sitting between them. The CDR3 contains 14 residues. Germline values: CDR1 GTSNPN, CDR2 SVGIG (reference sequence).